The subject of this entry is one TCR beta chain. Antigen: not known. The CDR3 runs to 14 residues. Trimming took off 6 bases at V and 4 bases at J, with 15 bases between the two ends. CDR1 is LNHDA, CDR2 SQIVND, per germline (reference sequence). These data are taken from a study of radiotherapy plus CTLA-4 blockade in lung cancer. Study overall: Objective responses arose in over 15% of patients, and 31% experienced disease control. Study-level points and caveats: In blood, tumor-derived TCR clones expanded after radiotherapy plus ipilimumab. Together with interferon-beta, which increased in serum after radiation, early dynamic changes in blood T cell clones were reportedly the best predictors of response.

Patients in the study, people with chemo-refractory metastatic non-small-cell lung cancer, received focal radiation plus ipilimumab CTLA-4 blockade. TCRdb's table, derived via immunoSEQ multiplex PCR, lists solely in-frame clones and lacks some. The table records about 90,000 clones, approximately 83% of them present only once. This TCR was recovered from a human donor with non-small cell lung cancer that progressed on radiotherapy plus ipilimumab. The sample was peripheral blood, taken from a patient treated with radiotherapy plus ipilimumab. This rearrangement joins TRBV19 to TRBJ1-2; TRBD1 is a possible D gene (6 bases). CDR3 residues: CASSPADRSYGYTF. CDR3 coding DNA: TGTGCCAGTAGCCCGGCCGACAGGTCCTATGGCTACACCTTC.